Given below is one T cell receptor (beta chain) in context. What it binds is unknown. Losses at the gene ends were 8 bases for V and 2 bases for J; bases not matched to a gene: 8. CDR3 length: 14 residues. CDR1 is WSHSY and CDR2 is SAAADI in the germline V gene. Quantitative 5'-RACE with molecular barcodes generated TCR beta libraries. TCRdb processed the 5' RACE reads anew with MiXCR; each CDR3 protein has one entry. The data show 290,000 or so distinct CDR3 sequences, with around 21% seen just once and approximately 3.7% held by the top ten. This sample is drawn from a study of CD8 T cells in ankylosing spondylitis. Study-level points and caveats: Clones tied to disease were said to be significantly enriched in matched ankylosing spondylitis synovial fluid.

The sample comprised blood, either unsorted or a sorted T cell fraction (not recorded which). This receptor was taken from a female donor with ankylosing spondylitis or in good health (not recorded which). This chain uses TRBV10-2 with TRBJ2-5; TRBD2 matches 7 bases. CDR3 bases: TGCGCCAGCGTTCCCGGGACTACACAAGAGACCCAGTACTTC. This codes for CASVPGTTQETQYF.